This T cell receptor (beta chain) was found in a study of shared clonotypes between healthy human individuals. The study's findings and limits: Larger richness was generally estimated for naive than memory subsets.

Sequencing used immunoSEQ multiplex PCR; TCRdb keeps in-frame clones, though not all of them. The sample lists about 2.3 million clones, 80% to 95% seen once, with more than 0.35% in the top ten. Germline CDR1 SGHTA, CDR2 FQGTGA. The length of the CDR3 is 17 residues. The ends lost 2 bases at V and 7 bases at J; junction bases unmatched: 8. In regard to this clone: The antigen remains undetermined.

This receptor was identified in a man aged 18 to 35 in good health. Some clones in this sample may be carry-over from other donors' samples. Sequenced material: naive CD4+ T cells from PBMCs. As for subset: CD45RA+ positively selected. The chain employs TRBV7-3 and TRBJ2-1; 13 bases map to TRBD2. CDR3 loop: CASSLGTSGTLGNEQFF. CDR3 DNA: TGTGCCAGCAGCTTAGGGACTAGCGGGACTTTGGGTAATGAGCAGTTCTTC. The full variable domain, its missing parts supplied by reference TRBV7-3 and TRBJ2-1, is GAGVSQTPSNKVTEKGKYVELRCDPISGHTALYWYRQSLGQGPEFLIYFQGTGAADDSGLPNDRFFAVRPEGSVSTLKIQRTERGDSAVYLCASSLGTSGTLGNEQFFGPGTRLTVL.